The source of this T cell receptor (beta chain) is a study of cytomegalovirus exposure and HLA in healthy donors. The study, taken as a whole, reports: A missense DCLRE1C variant was associated with V- and J-gene trimming of TCR beta chains in a later analysis, and an independent cohort replicated the association.

For this clone: Its antigen remains unidentified. At one boundary the junction diverges from the germline segment, which might be a read error.

Germline values: CDR1 SEHNR, CDR2 FQNEAQ (reference sequence). CDR3 length: 12 residues. PCR involved 60 Vbeta and 13 Jbeta primers. This table comes from immunoSEQ multiplex PCR, and its TCRdb copy is limited to in-frame clones, with some not included. In the table there are 150,000 to 180,000 clones, 65% to 80% of which are singletons. The sequenced material came from PBMCs. This TCR was sampled from a woman aged 40 to 55 in good health and CMV-seronegative. The chain links TRBV7-9 to TRBJ1-1; perhaps TRBD1 as D (5 bases). The CDR3: CSSSSGQGEAFF. The CDR3 bases are TGTTCCAGCAGCTCAGGGCAGGGTGAAGCTTTCTTT. The full variable domain, in which reference TRBV7-9 and TRBJ1-1 provide the parts outside the CDR3, is DTGVSQNPRHKITKRGQNVTFRCDPISEHNRLYWYRQTLGQGPEFLTYFQNEAQLEKSRLLSDRFSAERPKGSFSTLEIQRTEQGDSAMYLCSSSSGQGEAFFGQGTRLTVV.